Here is one T cell receptor (beta chain) with its context. What this receptor recognizes is not known. Base quality data are lacking; no much larger clone is found one base away. CD4+ and CD8+ cells were isolated by positive magnetic bead selection on an AutoMACS, and purity was checked by flow cytometry. Peripheral blood mononuclear cells were isolated by Ficoll-Paque PLUS density gradient separation. Using Nucleospin Tissue or Tissue XS kits, DNA was extracted from CD4-enriched, CD8-enriched or PBMC samples, with quantification by a Qubit 2.0 fluorometer. Germline trimming: 4 bases from V, 3 bases from J; junction bases outside gene matches: 7. CDR3 length: 18 amino acids, cysteine to phenylalanine. Only the CDR3 portion is preserved as DNA: 54 bases, with reading frame beginning at the first base. The germline V gene (reference sequence) gives CDR1 as SGHKS and CDR2 as YYEKEE. Sequencing of TCRB CDR3 was done on genomic DNA with the immunoSEQ assay. Under the source paper's analysis protocol: Only a few patient CD8+ clones larger than 1% matched published virus-specific TCRB sequences when compared against them. Only productive TCRB rearrangements were included in the analyses. Clonality was expressed as a Shannon entropy-based productive clonality index, with each clone defined by a unique TCRB CDR3 sequence. The template counts of each clone relative to the total templates per sample were used to calculate repertoire overlap between two samples. Flow cytometry-measured V-gene usage correlated with V-gene usage from TCRB sequencing, with a Spearman r of approximately 0.6. Sourced from immuneACCESS, this table was stored by TCRdb with only in-frame sequences that have V and J called. A share of the clones is absent; for the studies checked, an unresolved V gene accounts for under half, and the remainder has no known explanation. The V and J calls and the clone size are those of that table, but D and trimming were determined from the DNA. The sample records about 15,000 clones, about 89% of which are singletons. Together, the top ten hold approximately 18% of the sample.

This sample was taken from a study of somatic mutations in cytotoxic T cells in rheumatoid arthritis listed by TCRdb under 2017. Regarding the study in general: Before any treatment started and right after they were diagnosed, patients gave peripheral blood samples (about 30 ml EDTA). Patients and controls did not essentially differ in median age, which was nearly identical between the groups. Some V beta antibody-stained T-cell populations were flow-sorted on a FACSAria II or Sony SH800 at nearly 100% purity, and sorted V beta1+ cells also underwent TCRB sequencing. TCRB deep sequencing covered 65 patients with rheumatoid arthritis along with 20 healthy controls. The study asked whether expanded CD8+ T-cell clones in newly diagnosed, untreated rheumatoid arthritis carry somatic mutations, and used TCRB deep sequencing to characterize clonality. The paper's findings and limits, for the study overall: The slight TRBV07 underrepresentation in patients was not adjusted for multiple comparisons. CD8+ T-cell clonality in rheumatoid arthritis patients was not significantly different from that in age-matched healthy controls. The largest CD8+ clone made up more than 20% of CD8+ cells in about an eighth of the 65 patients, and blood and synovial fluid shared several identical CD8+ TCRB sequences. It was unknown which antigens the expanded CD8+ clones targeted, and their absence from virus-specific databases did not exclude viral specificity. Healthy controls showed no age-related increase in CD8+ clonality, whereas patients did (Spearman r ~ 0.5).

This TCR was sampled from a man between 70 and 80 years old with rheumatoid arthritis. The chain couples TRBV5-5 to TRBJ2-2; 15 bases in the junction line up with TRBD2. The specimen was CD4+ T cells sorted from blood. The DNA sequence is as follows: TGTGCCAGCAGCCCCGGACTAGCGGGAGGGAGGGACACCGGGGAGCTGTTTTTT. The resulting protein is CASSPGLAGGRDTGELFF.